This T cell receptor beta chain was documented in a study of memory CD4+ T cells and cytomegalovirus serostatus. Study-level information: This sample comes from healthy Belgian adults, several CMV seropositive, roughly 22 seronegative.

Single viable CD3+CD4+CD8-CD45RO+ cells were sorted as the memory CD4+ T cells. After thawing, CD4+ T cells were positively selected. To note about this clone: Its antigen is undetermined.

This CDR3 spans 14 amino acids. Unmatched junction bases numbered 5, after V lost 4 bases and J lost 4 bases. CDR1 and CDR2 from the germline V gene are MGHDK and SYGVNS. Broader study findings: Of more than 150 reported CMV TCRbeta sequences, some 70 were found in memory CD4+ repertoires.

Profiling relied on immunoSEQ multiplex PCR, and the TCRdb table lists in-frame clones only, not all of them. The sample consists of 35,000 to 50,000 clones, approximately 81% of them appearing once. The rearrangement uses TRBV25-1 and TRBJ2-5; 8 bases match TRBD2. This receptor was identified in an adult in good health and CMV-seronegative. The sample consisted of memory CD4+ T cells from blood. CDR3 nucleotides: TGTGCCAGCAGTGCCAATAGCGGGGTAGAGACCCAGTACTTC. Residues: CASSANSGVETQYF. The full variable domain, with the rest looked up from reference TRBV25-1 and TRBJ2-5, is EADIYQTPRYLVIGTGKKITLECSQTMGHDKMYWYQQDPGMELHLIHYSYGVNSTEKGDLSSESTVSRIRTEHFPLTLESARPSHTSQYLCASSANSGVETQYFGPGTRLLVL.